Listed below are T cell receptor beta chains from one sample, sequenced in a study of blood T cell repertoires in COVID-19. Data came from immunoSEQ multiplex PCR; TCRdb stores just in-frame clones and leaves some out. The table records 60,000 to 85,000 clones, 85% to 90% of them present only once. Sample: peripheral blood. The origin of the receptors is a woman of 80 years or more with active or convalescent COVID-19. Each CDR3 is given with its conserved first and last residue. D genes are given only for firm matches. Expanded clones are given a class, and other clones once, few, many or no size at all.

CDR3aa: CASSPPGAGALIEQFF; CDR3nt: TGTGCCAGCAGTCCTCCTGGGGCGGGGGCGCTTATAGAGCAGTTCTTC; len: 16; v_gene: TRBV25-1; j_gene: TRBJ2-1; d_gene: NA; abundance: NA
CDR3aa: CASSPMGQGLVGYTF; CDR3nt: TGTGCCAGCAGTCCTATGGGACAGGGGTTAGTTGGCTACACCTTC; len: 15; v_gene: TRBV27; j_gene: TRBJ1-2; d_gene: TRBD1; abundance: few
CDR3aa: CASSQEPGSYEQYF; CDR3nt: TGTGCCAGCAGCCAAGAACCAGGGTCCTACGAGCAGTACTTC; len: 14; v_gene: TRBV3-1/TRBV3-2; j_gene: TRBJ2-7; d_gene: NA; abundance: once
CDR3aa: CASSPGTSGPIEQFF; CDR3nt: TGCGCCAGCAGTCCCGGGACTAGCGGGCCTATTGAGCAGTTCTTC; len: 15; v_gene: TRBV5-1; j_gene: TRBJ2-1; d_gene: TRBD2; abundance: NA
CDR3aa: CASSWSGNDADTQYF; CDR3nt: TGTGCCAGCAGCTGGAGCGGGAACGACGCAGATACGCAGTATTTT; len: 15; v_gene: TRBV11-2; j_gene: TRBJ2-3; d_gene: TRBD2; abundance: NA
CDR3aa: CASSFPGNNQPQHF; CDR3nt: TGTGCCAGCAGCTTCCCGGGTAACAATCAGCCCCAGCATTTT; len: 14; v_gene: TRBV5-8; j_gene: TRBJ1-5; d_gene: NA; abundance: NA
CDR3aa: CASASRALGGEAFF; CDR3nt: TGTGCCAGCGCAAGCCGGGCCTTGGGGGGTGAAGCTTTCTTT; len: 14; v_gene: TRBV21-1; j_gene: TRBJ1-1; d_gene: NA; abundance: NA
CDR3aa: CASSDILAGGYGELFF; CDR3nt: TGTGCCAGCAGTGATATTCTAGCGGGAGGGTACGGGGAGCTGTTTTTT; len: 16; v_gene: TRBV2; j_gene: TRBJ2-2; d_gene: TRBD2; abundance: NA
CDR3aa: CASSKAVPTDNTEAFF; CDR3nt: TGTGCCAGCAGCAAAGCGGTCCCGACAGACAACACTGAAGCTTTCTTT; len: 16; v_gene: TRBV21-1; j_gene: TRBJ1-1; d_gene: NA; abundance: NA
CDR3aa: CASSLREYTEAFF; CDR3nt: TGTGCCAGCAGCTTACGGGAATACACTGAAGCTTTCTTT; len: 13; v_gene: TRBV7-8; j_gene: TRBJ1-1; d_gene: NA; abundance: NA
CDR3aa: CASSPTGAGGGSYNEQFF; CDR3nt: TGTGCCAGCAGCCCTACAGGGGCCGGTGGGGGCTCCTACAATGAGCAGTTCTTC; len: 18; v_gene: TRBV3-1/TRBV3-2; j_gene: TRBJ2-1; d_gene: TRBD1; abundance: NA
CDR3aa: CASSLSGGAPGELFF; CDR3nt: TGTGCCAGCAGCTTATCCGGGGGGGCCCCCGGGGAGCTGTTTTTT; len: 15; v_gene: TRBV7-9; j_gene: TRBJ2-2; d_gene: TRBD2; abundance: NA
CDR3aa: CASSQDRPGTYEQYF; CDR3nt: TGTGCCAGCAGCCAGGACAGGCCGGGCACCTACGAGCAGTACTTC; len: 15; v_gene: TRBV7-2; j_gene: TRBJ2-7; d_gene: TRBD1; abundance: NA
CDR3aa: CACRVVYNEQFF; CDR3nt: TGTGCCTGCAGGGTTGTGTACAATGAGCAGTTCTTC; len: 12; v_gene: TRBV30; j_gene: TRBJ2-1; d_gene: NA; abundance: NA
CDR3aa: CASSQEGVPYNEQFF; CDR3nt: TGCGCCAGCAGCCAAGAAGGGGTTCCCTACAATGAGCAGTTCTTC; len: 15; v_gene: TRBV4-3; j_gene: TRBJ2-1; d_gene: NA; abundance: NA
CDR3aa: CASSHLDRGHEQYF; CDR3nt: TGTGCCAGCAGCCACCTAGACAGAGGCCACGAGCAGTACTTC; len: 14; v_gene: TRBV3-1/TRBV3-2; j_gene: TRBJ2-7; d_gene: NA; abundance: NA
CDR3aa: CASSLSVGKTTPQHF; CDR3nt: TGTGCCAGCAGCTTGAGCGTAGGAAAGACTACGCCCCAGCATTTT; len: 15; v_gene: TRBV5-6; j_gene: TRBJ1-5; d_gene: NA; abundance: NA
CDR3aa: CATTSQVATNEKLFF; CDR3nt: TGTGCCACCACATCCCAGGTTGCAACTAATGAAAAACTGTTTTTT; len: 15; v_gene: TRBV19; j_gene: TRBJ1-4; d_gene: NA; abundance: NA
CDR3aa: CATWEGGGYTF; CDR3nt: TGTGCCACCTGGGAGGGCGGGGGCTACACCTTC; len: 11; v_gene: TRBV6-5; j_gene: TRBJ1-2; d_gene: NA; abundance: NA
CDR3aa: CSASLAPLGQGNNEQFF; CDR3nt: TGCAGTGCTAGTCTGGCCCCCCTAGGGCAGGGCAACAATGAGCAGTTCTTC; len: 17; v_gene: TRBV20-1; j_gene: TRBJ2-1; d_gene: NA; abundance: NA
CDR3aa: CASSQKLLYEQYF; CDR3nt: TGCGCCAGCAGCCAGAAGCTGCTCTACGAGCAGTACTTC; len: 13; v_gene: TRBV4-1; j_gene: TRBJ2-7; d_gene: NA; abundance: NA
CDR3aa: CASSGTGGTYGYTF; CDR3nt: TGTGCCAGCAGTGGGACAGGGGGGACCTATGGCTACACCTTC; len: 14; v_gene: TRBV27; j_gene: TRBJ1-2; d_gene: TRBD1; abundance: NA
CDR3aa: CASSSRTGSGFYEQYF; CDR3nt: TGTGCCAGTAGTTCGCGGACAGGAAGCGGATTCTACGAGCAGTACTTC; len: 16; v_gene: TRBV19; j_gene: TRBJ2-7; d_gene: TRBD1; abundance: NA
CDR3aa: CASSLQQGTGNTIYF; CDR3nt: TGTGCCAGCAGCTTGCAACAGGGAACTGGAAACACCATATATTTT; len: 15; v_gene: TRBV5-6; j_gene: TRBJ1-3; d_gene: NA; abundance: NA
CDR3aa: CASSPGGTYGYTF; CDR3nt: TGTGCCAGCTCACCAGGGGGGACCTATGGCTACACCTTC; len: 13; v_gene: TRBV18; j_gene: TRBJ1-2; d_gene: NA; abundance: NA
CDR3aa: CAWSHGQGRDQPQHF; CDR3nt: TGTGCCTGGAGTCATGGACAGGGTCGCGATCAGCCCCAGCATTTT; len: 15; v_gene: TRBV30; j_gene: TRBJ1-5; d_gene: TRBD1; abundance: once
CDR3aa: CSASRERNTEAFF; CDR3nt: TGCAGCGCCTCACGGGAGAGGAACACTGAAGCTTTCTTT; len: 13; v_gene: TRBV29-1; j_gene: TRBJ1-1; d_gene: NA; abundance: few
CDR3aa: CASSQNRQIPTDTQYF; CDR3nt: TGTGCCAGCAGCCAAAACCGACAGATTCCCACAGATACGCAGTATTTT; len: 16; v_gene: TRBV14; j_gene: TRBJ2-3; d_gene: NA; abundance: NA
CDR3aa: CASSLGQGKTETQYF; CDR3nt: TGCGCCAGCAGCCTTGGACAGGGTAAGACGGAGACCCAGTACTTC; len: 15; v_gene: TRBV5-1; j_gene: TRBJ2-5; d_gene: TRBD1; abundance: NA
CDR3aa: CASSLEEGAGELFF; CDR3nt: TGTGCCAGCAGCTTAGAGGAAGGGGCCGGGGAGCTGTTTTTT; len: 14; v_gene: TRBV7-9; j_gene: TRBJ2-2; d_gene: NA; abundance: NA
CDR3aa: CASSDTGYEKLFF; CDR3nt: TGTGCCAGCTCAGACACAGGGTATGAAAAACTGTTTTTT; len: 13; v_gene: TRBV18; j_gene: TRBJ1-4; d_gene: NA; abundance: NA
CDR3aa: CASSPRASGPGGANVLTF; CDR3nt: TGTGCCAGCTCCCCTCGGGCTAGCGGGCCGGGGGGGGCCAACGTCCTGACTTTC; len: 18; v_gene: TRBV18; j_gene: TRBJ2-6; d_gene: TRBD2; abundance: few
CDR3aa: CASSYTGTGNTIYF; CDR3nt: TGTGCCAGCAGTTACACGGGAACTGGAAACACCATATATTTT; len: 14; v_gene: TRBV6-5; j_gene: TRBJ1-3; d_gene: NA; abundance: NA
CDR3aa: CASMGSRGYSNQPQHF; CDR3nt: TGTGCCAGTATGGGTTCGCGGGGGTATAGCAATCAGCCCCAGCATTTT; len: 16; v_gene: TRBV19; j_gene: TRBJ1-5; d_gene: NA; abundance: NA
CDR3aa: CASSQVLTSGRPKLFF; CDR3nt: TGTGCCAGCAGCCAAGTTCTCACCTCGGGGAGGCCAAAACTGTTTTTT; len: 16; v_gene: TRBV4-2; j_gene: TRBJ1-4; d_gene: NA; abundance: NA
CDR3aa: CASSRDRGRRETQYF; CDR3nt: TGTGCCAGCAGCAGAGACAGGGGGCGCAGGGAGACCCAGTACTTC; len: 15; v_gene: TRBV7-2; j_gene: TRBJ2-5; d_gene: TRBD1; abundance: NA
CDR3aa: CASSLGGSGNTIYF; CDR3nt: TGTGCCAGCAGCTTAGGAGGGTCTGGAAACACCATATATTTT; len: 14; v_gene: TRBV7-9; j_gene: TRBJ1-3; d_gene: NA; abundance: NA
CDR3aa: CASNPGQKNEKLFF; CDR3nt: TGTGCTAGCAATCCGGGACAGAAGAATGAAAAACTGTTTTTT; len: 14; v_gene: TRBV12-5; j_gene: TRBJ1-4; d_gene: TRBD1; abundance: once
CDR3aa: CATSIPSDQPQHF; CDR3nt: TGTGCCACCAGCATCCCGAGCGATCAGCCCCAGCATTTT; len: 13; v_gene: TRBV15; j_gene: TRBJ1-5; d_gene: NA; abundance: NA
CDR3aa: CASSAPGGSYNEQFF; CDR3nt: TGTGCCAGCAGCGCACCGGGGGGCTCCTACAATGAGCAGTTCTTC; len: 15; v_gene: TRBV7-3; j_gene: TRBJ2-1; d_gene: TRBD2; abundance: NA
CDR3aa: CATSRVGQGVAEEKLFF; CDR3nt: TGTGCCACCAGCAGAGTGGGACAGGGGGTTGCGGAGGAAAAACTGTTTTTT; len: 17; v_gene: TRBV15; j_gene: TRBJ1-4; d_gene: TRBD1; abundance: few
CDR3aa: CASSLNRVETQYF; CDR3nt: TGTGCCAGCAGCCTCAACAGGGTAGAGACCCAGTACTTC; len: 13; v_gene: TRBV12-3/TRBV12-4; j_gene: TRBJ2-5; d_gene: NA; abundance: once
CDR3aa: CATGLAGPSSRFF; CDR3nt: TGTGCCACCGGGCTAGCGGGCCCCAGTAGTCGCTTCTTC; len: 13; v_gene: TRBV15; j_gene: TRBJ2-1; d_gene: TRBD2; abundance: NA
CDR3aa: CASSERTGNTEAFF; CDR3nt: TGCGCCAGCAGTGAGAGGACAGGCAACACTGAAGCTTTCTTT; len: 14; v_gene: TRBV10-2; j_gene: TRBJ1-1; d_gene: TRBD1; abundance: NA
CDR3aa: CASSLGTRGEQFF; CDR3nt: TGTGCCAGCAGTCTAGGGACTAGGGGTGAGCAGTTCTTC; len: 13; v_gene: TRBV12-3/TRBV12-4; j_gene: TRBJ2-1; d_gene: TRBD2; abundance: NA
CDR3aa: CASQGQGISTDTQYF; CDR3nt: TGTGCCAGCCAGGGACAGGGTATTAGCACAGATACGCAGTATTTT; len: 15; v_gene: TRBV2; j_gene: TRBJ2-3; d_gene: TRBD1; abundance: once
CDR3aa: CASSSEGRSYGYTF; CDR3nt: TGCGCCAGCAGTTCGGAGGGGCGGAGCTATGGCTACACCTTC; len: 14; v_gene: TRBV5-1; j_gene: TRBJ1-2; d_gene: NA; abundance: few
CDR3aa: CASSGDRVYGYTF; CDR3nt: TGTGCCAGTAGCGGTGACAGGGTCTATGGCTACACCTTC; len: 13; v_gene: TRBV3-1/TRBV3-2; j_gene: TRBJ1-2; d_gene: TRBD1; abundance: NA
CDR3aa: CASSSAGTTYNEQFF; CDR3nt: TGTGCCAGTAGTTCGGCGGGTACTACCTACAATGAGCAGTTCTTC; len: 15; v_gene: TRBV19; j_gene: TRBJ2-1; d_gene: NA; abundance: NA
CDR3aa: CASSQDTATSGNTGELFF; CDR3nt: TGCGCCAGCAGCCAAGATACCGCAACTAGCGGGAACACCGGGGAGCTGTTTTTT; len: 18; v_gene: TRBV4-3; j_gene: TRBJ2-2; d_gene: TRBD2; abundance: NA
CDR3aa: CASSFRGTGGGDTQYF; CDR3nt: TGTGCCAGCAGCTTTAGAGGGACAGGGGGAGGAGATACGCAGTATTTT; len: 16; v_gene: TRBV7-9; j_gene: TRBJ2-3; d_gene: TRBD1; abundance: NA
CDR3aa: CASSQETKTDTQYF; CDR3nt: TGCGCCAGCAGCCAAGAAACTAAGACAGATACGCAGTATTTT; len: 14; v_gene: TRBV4-1; j_gene: TRBJ2-3; d_gene: NA; abundance: NA
CDR3aa: CASSPMTGGGYNEQFF; CDR3nt: TGTGCCAGCAGTCCTATGACAGGGGGAGGGTACAATGAGCAGTTCTTC; len: 16; v_gene: TRBV27; j_gene: TRBJ2-1; d_gene: TRBD1; abundance: NA
CDR3aa: CSVSVRDLSTGELFF; CDR3nt: TGCAGCGTTAGTGTTCGGGACTTGAGCACCGGGGAGCTGTTTTTT; len: 15; v_gene: TRBV29-1; j_gene: TRBJ2-2; d_gene: NA; abundance: few